These T cell receptor beta chains were read from a single sample in a study of shared clonotypes between healthy human individuals. Assay: immunoSEQ multiplex PCR; the TCRdb copy retains only in-frame clones and omits some. The sample lists about 2.3 million clones, about nine tenths occurring once. Sequencing was performed on naive CD4+ T cells from PBMCs. All receptors derive from a man aged 18 to 29 in good health. Some clones in this sample may be carry-over from other donors' samples. Each CDR3 is given with its conserved first and last residue. Each record gives: CDR3 protein, D gene, V gene, J gene. D genes are given only for firm matches.

CASSYDYKGHQPQHF	-	TRBV6-5	TRBJ1-5
CASSPPSTDTQYF	-	TRBV18	TRBJ2-3
CASGGTSRSTGELFF	TRBD2	TRBV6-5	TRBJ2-2
CASRPSASKGYTF	-	TRBV27	TRBJ1-2
CAWSAPLPGPSGQYF	-	TRBV30	TRBJ2-7
CASGLVAGGDEQFF	TRBD2	TRBV12-5	TRBJ2-1
CASSLLASGSKNEQFF	TRBD2	TRBV5-1	TRBJ2-1
CATGQGASGANVLTF	TRBD1	TRBV28	TRBJ2-6
CASSKQGGFGNTIYF	-	TRBV7-2	TRBJ1-3
CASRRPGSYEQYF	-	TRBV6-5	TRBJ2-7